Listed below are T cell receptor beta chains from one sample, sequenced in a study of cytomegalovirus exposure and HLA in healthy donors. Sequencing used immunoSEQ multiplex PCR; TCRdb keeps in-frame clones, though not all of them. The sample has about 210,000 clones; roughly 80% are singletons. The material sequenced was PBMCs. The receptors shown here come from a man aged 35-49 years in good health and CMV-seropositive. Each CDR3 is given with its conserved first and last residue.

>TRBJ2-3|TRBV6-4
CASSEGFADTQYF
>TRBJ2-7|TRBV5-4
CASSGGLGDYEQYF
>TRBJ1-1|TRBV11-3
CASSLDGWGTGNTEAFF
>TRBJ1-2|TRBV7-9
CASSFSYGYTF
>TRBJ1-4|TRBV9
CASSVGQGDEKLFF
>TRBJ2-7|TRBV5-1
CASSSLSSLQGAPYEQYF
>TRBJ1-4|TRBV7-9
CASSLGGLEKLFF
>TRBJ2-3|TRBV7-3
CASSLIPGSGRSTDTQYF
>TRBJ1-1|TRBV6-1
CASSDVSMNTEAFF
>TRBJ2-3|TRBV5-1
CASSLGLAGADTQYF
>TRBJ1-2|TRBV5-6
CASSYDRAVGGYTF
>TRBJ2-1|TRBV5-4
CASTAGGQVNEQFF
>TRBJ1-1|TRBV28
CASSYNRVTEAFF
>TRBJ2-1|TRBV7-8
CASSLVRLDNEQFF
>TRBJ2-7|TRBV27
CASSLYLGTSGRAHEQYF
>TRBJ2-7|TRBV5-4
CASSFGRDTYEQYF
>TRBJ2-5|TRBV4-1
CASSPPNPGAGETQYF
>TRBJ1-1|TRBV6-5
CASRGWGQANTEAFF
>TRBJ1-1|TRBV4-1
CASSQEEGNTEAFF
>TRBJ2-6|TRBV6-1
CASSVPLVGANVLTF
>TRBJ2-3|TRBV30
CAWAKTGYKADTQYF
>TRBJ2-1|TRBV19
CASSIMLAGGGYNEQFF
>TRBJ1-1|TRBV19
CASSYRDMNTEAFF
>TRBJ2-2|TRBV10-1
CASSDSGHPGELFF
>TRBJ1-2|TRBV25-1
CASSGGTGQPYGYTF
>TRBJ1-1|TRBV18
CASSPGRGGAGTEAFF
>TRBJ2-5|TRBV5-1
CASSLAGAGAQETQYF
>TRBJ2-5|TRBV6-1
CASSEGRAQYF
>TRBJ1-1|TRBV13
CASSSPTFQLAEAFF
>TRBJ2-5|TRBV10-3
CAIRLAGGETQYF
>TRBJ1-1|TRBV29-1
CSVEERMNTEAFF
>TRBJ1-2|TRBV6-6
CASSYHGGNYGYTF
>TRBJ2-7|TRBV9
CASSGSNSGSFEQYF
>TRBJ2-6|TRBV7-3
CASSLSAGSNVLTF
>TRBJ2-5|TRBV27
CASSPYPLALEETQYF
>TRBJ1-2|TRBV6-1
CASMTGNYGYTF
>TRBJ2-1|TRBV14
CASSPWDRGNEQFF
>TRBJ2-1|TRBV5-5
CASSSRGEGGYNEQFF
>TRBJ1-1|TRBV28
CASSSGQGAWNTEAFF
>TRBJ1-2|TRBV19
CASSIYRGGYTF
>TRBJ1-4|TRBV11-2
CASSSGRGQMGEKLFF
>TRBJ1-2|TRBV27
CASSSPSQGAGGYTF
>TRBJ1-2|TRBV5-4
CASSLQGAGGYTF
>TRBJ1-2|TRBV27
CASSLQGAPYGYTF
>TRBJ1-1|TRBV19
CASSILQGGTEAFF
>TRBJ2-7|TRBV6-5
CASSYQTSGSDEQYF
>TRBJ1-1|TRBV19
CASTSGGTEAFF
>TRBJ1-5|TRBV2
CAIHRTGDLGQPQHF
>TRBJ2-3|TRBV13
CASSLVGELGGSSTDTQYF
>TRBJ2-1|TRBV30
CAWSVGAGDGEQFF
>TRBJ2-3|TRBV7-3
CASSLSRQGDTQYF
>TRBJ2-5|TRBV6-6
CASSARQGRATQYF
>TRBJ2-1|TRBV30
CAWSVGRGLGEQFF
>TRBJ1-2|TRBV27
CASSFNRGEDGYTF
>TRBJ1-3|TRBV9
CASSWGRGNTIYF